Each of the 21 T cell receptor beta chains below was sequenced from the same sample in a study of cytomegalovirus exposure and HLA in healthy donors. Some clones are missing from TCRdb's copy, which holds only in-frame ones; the method was immunoSEQ multiplex PCR. The sample contains 90,000 or so clones, 85% of which appear only once. The sample comprised PBMCs. The receptors stem from a man younger than 35 in good health and CMV-seropositive.

This clone appeared many times. The chain carries TRBV11-3 and TRBJ2-3; possibly TRBD2 for D (6 bases). The V end was cut by 0 bases, the J end by 6 bases, with 13 bases between. Germline CDR1 is SGHNT and CDR2 is YENEEA. The CDR3 totals 15 residues. The chain's CDR3 is CASSLEGRDGDTQYF. Here the CDR3 DNA reads TGTGCCAGCAGCTTAGAAGGGCGGGATGGGGATACGCAGTATTTT. The full variable domain, rest sourced from reference TRBV11-3 and TRBJ2-3, is EAGVVQSPRYKIIEKKQPVAFWCNPISGHNTLYWYLQNLGQGPELLIRYENEEAVDDSQLPKDRFSAERLKGVDSTLKIQPAELGDSAVYLCASSLEGRDGDTQYFGPGTRLTVL.

The genes are TRBV6-5 and TRBJ2-7, with 12 bases fitting TRBD2. V shed 8 bases, J shed 3 bases, and the junction held 5 bases outside the gene matches. Germline CDR1 and CDR2: MNHEY and SVGAGI. CDR3 length: 14 residues. CDR3 protein: CASGELAGGYEQYF. The CDR3 region has the DNA TGTGCCAGCGGGGAACTAGCGGGAGGCTACGAGCAGTACTTC.

The J gene is TRBJ2-3, the V gene TRBV4-1, with 8 bases fitting TRBD2. The CDR3 contains 16 residues. J gave up 2 bases and V 0 bases, and 4 bases lay outside the gene matches. Germline CDR1 and CDR2: MGHRA and YSYEKL. CDR3 in amino acids: CASSQESGLDTDTQYF. In nucleotides, the CDR3 is TGCGCCAGCAGCCAAGAGTCGGGACTAGACACAGATACGCAGTATTTT.

The rearrangement links TRBV19 to TRBJ1-1; 8 bases are shared with TRBD1. In germline, CDR1 is LNHDA, CDR2 SQIVND (reference sequence). After removal of 4 bases from V and 1 base from J, the junction contained 5 bases not matched to a gene. The CDR3 consists of 15 residues. This CDR3 reads CASSRPQGGNTEAFF. Here the CDR3 DNA reads TGTGCCAGTAGTAGACCACAGGGGGGGAACACTGAAGCTTTCTTT.

J is TRBJ1-1 and V is TRBV7-9; D is possibly TRBD1 (5 bases). Trimming pared 4 bases from V and 6 bases from J, leaving 18 bases between. The germline V gene encodes CDR1 SEHNR and CDR2 FQNEAQ (reference sequence). The CDR3 has 15 amino acids. CDR3 nucleotide sequence: TGTGCCAGCAGCTCCCCGGGAGGGACCACCGCTGAAGCTTTCTTT. This codes for CASSSPGGTTAEAFF. Supplemented by reference TRBV7-9 and TRBJ1-1, the full variable domain reads DTGVSQNPRHKITKRGQNVTFRCDPISEHNRLYWYRQTLGQGPEFLTYFQNEAQLEKSRLLSDRFSAERPKGSFSTLEIQRTEQGDSAMYLCASSSPGGTTAEAFFGQGTRLTVV.

The chain recombines TRBV19 with TRBJ2-2; D perhaps matches TRBD1 (5 bases). The length of the CDR3 is 15 residues. Germline CDR1 and CDR2: LNHDA and SQIVND (reference sequence). V was pared by 1 base and J by 6 bases, with 12 bases between. CDR3 DNA sequence: TGTGCCAGTAGTATAGTCAGGACATTGCCCGGGGAGCTGTTTTTT. It encodes CASSIVRTLPGELFF.

V is TRBV6-6 and J is TRBJ1-1; D is undetermined. This CDR3 comprises 14 residues. Germline V gene sequence: CDR1 MNHNY, CDR2 SVGAGI (reference sequence). V gave up 3 bases and J gave up 0 bases, with 8 bases separating them. CDR3 sequence (DNA): TGTGCCAGCAGTTATTCCCAGATGAACACTGAAGCTTTCTTT. Protein product: CASSYSQMNTEAFF.

The chain carries TRBV15 and TRBJ2-7, with 8 bases fitting TRBD1. V shed 3 bases, J shed 3 bases, and the junction held 13 bases outside the gene matches. Germline loops: CDR1 LNHNV, CDR2 YYDKDF (reference sequence). The CDR3 sequence is 17 residues long. CDR3 coding DNA: TGTGCCACCAGCAGGGGGTGGACAGGGAGCTCCCTCTACGAGCAGTACTTC. Translating it yields CATSRGWTGSSLYEQYF.

The chain employs TRBV7-3 and TRBJ2-1, with 10 bases identical to TRBD1. This CDR3 comprises 14 residues. J gave up 8 bases and V 5 bases, and 6 bases lay outside the gene matches. Germline CDR1 and CDR2: SGHTA and FQGTGA. CDR3 residues: CASSPGQGYYEQFF. DNA of the CDR3: TGTGCCAGCAGCCCGGGACAGGGGTACTATGAGCAGTTCTTC.

The chain has TRBV7-2 and TRBJ2-7, with a tentative D call TRBD1 (6 bases). Trimming shortened V by 5 bases and J by 0 bases, and 14 bases separated the two germline ends. The CDR3 runs to 15 residues. Germline CDR1 and CDR2: SGHTA and FQGNSA. This chain's CDR3 is CASSDYRESSYEQYF. In nucleotides, the CDR3 is TGTGCCAGCAGCGACTACAGGGAGAGCTCCTACGAGCAGTACTTC.

This chain joins TRBV5-4 and TRBJ2-2; D is unresolved. Germline V gives CDR1 SGHNT, CDR2 YYREEE (reference sequence). Deletions cut 1 base from V and 4 bases from J, with 8 bases between. The CDR3 consists of 14 residues. The CDR3 here is CASSLSKATGELFF. For the CDR3, the DNA is TGTGCCAGCAGCTTGTCAAAAGCCACCGGGGAGCTGTTTTTT.

CDR3 protein: CASTQGYQETQYF. The CDR3 bases are TGTGCCAGCACACAGGGATACCAAGAGACCCAGTACTTC. This chain joins TRBV5-6 and TRBJ2-5; D may be TRBD1 (6 bases). Germline V gene sequence: CDR1 SGHDT, CDR2 YYEEEE. The CDR3 loop spans 13 amino acids. V lost 6 bases, J lost 0 bases, and 9 bases lay in between.

This clone was picked up one time. The gene calls are TRBV2 and TRBJ2-1, with TRBD2 as a possible D gene (6 bases). V gave up 4 bases and J gave up 9 bases, with 13 bases separating them. CDR1 is SNHLY, CDR2 FYNNEI, per germline. The CDR3 is 13 residues long. In DNA form, the CDR3 reads TGTGCCAGCAGTGTAGACCGGGAGTCTGAGCAGTTCTTC. This sequence encodes CASSVDRESEQFF. Full variable domain (rest looked up from reference TRBV2 and TRBJ2-1): EPEVTQTPSHQVTQMGQEVILRCVPISNHLYFYWYRQILGQKVEFLVSFYNNEISEKSEIFDDQFSVERPDGSNFTLKIRSTKLEDSAMYFCASSVDRESEQFFGPGTRLTVL.

This rearrangement joins TRBV2 to TRBJ1-5; D is unclear. V lost 4 bases, J lost 3 bases, and 7 bases lay in between. The germline gives CDR1 SNHLY, CDR2 FYNNEI. The CDR3 consists of 13 residues. The CDR3, as DNA: TGTGCCAGCAGTGCAGGACTCAATCAGCCCCAGCATTTT. Protein: CASSAGLNQPQHF.

The gene calls are TRBV5-6 and TRBJ2-1; 7 positions agree with TRBD1. There are 16 residues in the CDR3. Germline V gene data show CDR1 as SGHDT and CDR2 as YYEEEE. Germline trimming cut 5 bases from V and 4 bases from J; bases unmatched to any gene: 12. The CDR3 loop is CASRLTGHPNYNEQFF. In DNA, the CDR3 is TGTGCCAGCAGGTTGACAGGGCACCCTAATTACAATGAGCAGTTCTTC.

The V call is TRBV4-1, the J call TRBJ2-7; a weak D match, TRBD2 (5 bases). V was cut by 0 bases and J by 3 bases, with 15 bases left in between. CDR3 size: 16 residues. The germline CDR1 and CDR2 sequences are MGHRA and YSYEKL. The CDR3 spells CASSQERTGINYEQYF. CDR3 DNA: TGCGCCAGCAGCCAAGAAAGAACCGGGATCAACTACGAGCAGTACTTC.

The gene calls are TRBV7-9 and TRBJ2-7; tentatively, D is TRBD2 (6 bases). Germline lookup yields CDR1 SEHNR and CDR2 FQNEAQ (reference sequence). This CDR3 has 12 residues. V was pared by 0 bases and J by 6 bases, with 6 bases between. CDR3 residues: CASSLAAGEQYV. The CDR3 DNA reads as TGTGCCAGCAGCTTAGCAGCGGGCGAGCAGTACGTC.

This chain links TRBV2 with TRBJ2-7; TRBD1 aligns across 11 bases. The CDR3 length is 13 residues. After removal of 4 bases from V and 6 bases from J, the junction contained 2 bases not matched to a gene. Germline CDR1 reads SNHLY; CDR2 reads FYNNEI. CDR3 loop: CASSVGQGAEQYF. As DNA, the CDR3 is TGTGCCAGCAGTGTCGGACAGGGGGCCGAGCAGTACTTC.

This clone has only one observation. The chain employs TRBV7-8 and TRBJ1-1, with 7 bases aligning to TRBD1. The CDR3 is made up of 14 amino acids. J was trimmed by 5 bases and V by 2 bases; bases with no gene match: 5. Germline values: CDR1 SGHVS, CDR2 FQNEAQ. The CDR3 DNA is TGTGCCAGCAGCTTAAACAGGGGTGGAACTGAAGCTTTCTTT. As protein: CASSLNRGGTEAFF. Looking up the rest from reference TRBV7-8 and TRBJ1-1 gives the full variable domain: GAGVSQSPRYKVAKRGQDVALRCDPISGHVSLFWYQQALGQGPEFLTYFQNEAQLDKSGLPSDRFFAERPEGSVSTLKIQRTQQEDSAVYLCASSLNRGGTEAFFGQGTRLTVV.

The rearrangement links TRBV2 to TRBJ2-3, with 7 positions matching TRBD1. The CDR3 covers 15 residues. Per the germline V gene, CDR1 is SNHLY and CDR2 is FYNNEI. V was clipped by 5 bases and J by 3 bases; unmatched bases: 8. The CDR3 sequence: CASSTTGQATDTQYF. CDR3 sequence (DNA): TGTGCCAGCAGTACCACCGGACAGGCTACAGATACGCAGTATTTT.

The chain employs TRBV28 and TRBJ2-1; D unclear. The CDR3 consists of 12 residues. The V end was cut by 2 bases, the J end by 6 bases, with 5 bases between. The germline CDR1 and CDR2 sequences are MDHEN and SYDVKM. In nucleotides, the CDR3 is TGTGCCAGCAGTTTAAACACCAATGAGCAGTTCTTC. Translating it yields CASSLNTNEQFF.